These 18 T cell receptor beta chains were all obtained from the same sample, sequenced in a study of beta chain features in type 1 diabetes. The antigens these receptors bind are not known. The study reverse transcribed the entire isolated RNA, so it sequenced expressed TCRB transcripts. Profiled with immunoSEQ multiplex PCR; TCRdb holds only in-frame clones, not every one. Of 550,000 to 850,000 clones listed, about an eighth are singletons. Findings and limits, study-wide: Moderate yet significant TCRB CDR3 shortening was seen in Type 1 diabetes patients in all four CD4+ subsets.

Sequenced: naive CD4+ T cells from blood. The receptor set was obtained from a man in his late teens or twenties with type 1 diabetes.

The chain combines TRBV9 with TRBJ1-1, with no clear D. V was clipped by 6 bases and J by 11 bases, with 20 bases between them. Germline CDR1 is SGDLS and CDR2 is YYNGEE. The CDR3 extends over 13 amino acids. CDR3 sequence: CASKPPTPGMAFF. The CDR3, as DNA: TGTGCCAGCAAGCCACCCACTCCGGGGATGGCTTTCTTT.

The sample holds a few counts of this clone. The chain joins TRBV28 to TRBJ2-5; 7 bases match TRBD2. V trimming: 5 bases; J trimming: 2 bases; junction bases outside the gene matches: 8. This CDR3 is 15 amino acids long. The germline V gene encodes CDR1 MDHEN and CDR2 SYDVKM. CDR3 residues: CASSPPEAGQETQYF. DNA of the CDR3: TGTGCCAGCAGTCCTCCTGAAGCGGGGCAAGAGACCCAGTACTTC.

The V gene is TRBV18, the J gene TRBJ2-1; 8 nucleotides align to TRBD2. CDR1 is KGHSH, CDR2 LQKENI, per germline. Trimming at V came to 3 bases and at J to 8 bases, leaving 9 bases not matched to a gene. The CDR3 has 15 residues. The chain's CDR3 is CASSPPPGLGYEQFF. The CDR3 nucleotides read TGTGCCAGCTCACCGCCCCCGGGACTAGGGTATGAGCAGTTCTTC. Drawing the rest from reference TRBV18 and TRBJ2-1, the complete variable domain is NAGVMQNPRHLVRRRGQEARLRCSPMKGHSHVYWYRQLPEEGLKFMVYLQKENIIDESGMPKERFSAEFPKEGPSILRIQQVVRGDSAAYFCASSPPPGLGYEQFFGPGTRLTVL.

Notes on this clone: In the same sample, other DNA sequences code for this CDR3. The chain has TRBV29-1 and TRBJ1-1; a weak D match, TRBD1 (5 bases). Germline V gives CDR1 SQVTM, CDR2 ANQGSEA. This CDR3 is 11 amino acids long. The V end was cut by 7 bases, the J end by 0 bases, with 6 bases between. CDR3 protein: CSGQMNTEAFF. The CDR3 region has the DNA TGCAGCGGACAGATGAACACTGAAGCTTTCTTT.

This clone occurred a few times. CDR3: CASSPNTGTTEAFF. CDR3 DNA: TGTGCCAGCAGCCCTAACACAGGGACCACTGAAGCTTTCTTT. This chain connects TRBV7-9 to TRBJ1-1, with D perhaps TRBD1 (6 bases). Germline loops: CDR1 SEHNR, CDR2 FQNEAQ (reference sequence). Trimming stripped 5 bases from V and 4 bases from J, with 14 bases between. The CDR3 extends over 14 amino acids.

The J gene is TRBJ2-1, the V gene TRBV6-1; tentatively, D is TRBD2 (5 bases). This CDR3 is built from 12 residues. V shed 5 bases and J shed 7 bases, with 9 bases lying between them. The V gene's germline CDR1 is MNHNS and CDR2 SASEGT. The CDR3 loop is CASSLTGNEQFF. The CDR3 nucleotides are TGTGCCAGCAGTCTGACGGGGAATGAGCAGTTCTTC.

The gene calls are TRBV4-1 and TRBJ2-2; TRBD2 matches at 11 bases. The CDR3 spans 16 residues. Trimming cost V 3 bases and J 4 bases; bases outside gene matches: 4. Germline CDR1 MGHRA, CDR2 YSYEKL. The CDR3 bases are TGCGCCAGCAGCCACGTACTAGCGGGGGCCACCGGGGAGCTGTTTTTT. This codes for CASSHVLAGATGELFF.

This clone was seen once. The rearrangement links TRBV5-1 to TRBJ2-7, with 7 bases that match TRBD1. Germline CDR1 is SGHRS and CDR2 is YFSETQ. Losses at the gene ends were 2 bases for V and 2 bases for J; bases not matched to a gene: 4. The CDR3 sequence is 14 residues long. The CDR3 nucleotides read TGCGCCAGCAGCTTCAACAGGGGCGCCTACGAGCAGTACTTC. It translates to CASSFNRGAYEQYF.

The V and J genes are TRBV4-3 and TRBJ2-3; no firm D call. V lost 3 bases, J lost 5 bases, and 6 bases lay in between. CDR1 and CDR2 from the germline V gene are LGHNA and YSLEER. The CDR3 is 12 residues long. The DNA for the CDR3 is TGCGCCAGCAGCCAGCCTATAGATACGCAGTATTTT. Translation: CASSQPIDTQYF.

The genes are TRBV7-9 and TRBJ2-7; 10 bases map to TRBD1. The CDR3 runs to 15 residues. V trimming: 6 bases; J trimming: 0 bases; junction bases outside the gene matches: 5. CDR1 is SEHNR and CDR2 is FQNEAQ in the germline V gene (reference sequence). This CDR3 reads CASSWTGGSSYEQYF. CDR3 nucleotides: TGTGCCAGCAGTTGGACAGGGGGTAGCTCCTACGAGCAGTACTTC.

This clone showed up just a few times. The rearrangement joins TRBV6-5 to TRBJ2-3; 10 bases align to TRBD1. After removal of 4 bases from V and 11 bases from J, the junction contained 15 bases not matched to a gene. CDR3 length: 16 amino acids. Germline V CDR1 and CDR2: MNHEY, SVGAGI. DNA for the CDR3: TGTGCCAGCAGTTCGCAGACAGGGGGCGCGGGGGAGGAGCAGTATTTT. This encodes CASSSQTGGAGEEQYF.

This clone was found a few times. The chain employs TRBV15 and TRBJ2-2; maybe TRBD1 (6 bases). The CDR3 extends over 14 amino acids. Per germline, CDR1 LNHNV and CDR2 YYDKDF (reference sequence). This CDR3 is CSSRDTPNTGELFF. CDR3 coding DNA: TGTTCATCGAGGGACACCCCGAACACCGGGGAGCTGTTTTTT.

The rearrangement links TRBV6-1 to TRBJ1-2; the D is unclear. Per the germline V gene, CDR1 is MNHNS and CDR2 is SASEGT. The V end was cut by 7 bases, the J end by 2 bases, with 8 bases between. CDR3 length: 12 residues. The CDR3 sequence is CASTASNYGYTF. CDR3 nucleotides: TGTGCCAGCACAGCATCGAACTATGGCTACACCTTC.

This clone was seen a handful of times. The V gene is TRBV27, the J gene TRBJ2-1; D gene uncertain. The CDR3 is 15 residues long. Germline V gene data show CDR1 as MNHEY and CDR2 as SMNVEV (reference sequence). Deletions cut 5 bases from V and 4 bases from J, with 15 bases between. The CDR3 spells CASSLTDRAYNEQFF. The CDR3, as DNA: TGTGCCAGCAGTCTTACGGACCGGGCGTACAATGAGCAGTTCTTC.

This clone has just a few counts. The chain is built from TRBV28 and TRBJ1-2; 7 bases match TRBD1. The CDR3 totals 15 residues. Germline lookup yields CDR1 MDHEN and CDR2 SYDVKM. The trim removed 7 bases at V and 4 bases at J, leaving 12 bases unmatched. CDR3 loop: CASTQGGPSFYGYTF. CDR3 nucleotides: TGTGCCAGCACCCAAGGGGGCCCTAGCTTCTATGGCTACACCTTC.

The sample holds a few counts of this clone. This chain links TRBV6-5 with TRBJ2-3, with D perhaps TRBD2 (6 bases). CDR1 MNHEY and CDR2 SVGAGI come from the germline V gene. Trimming took 4 bases from V and 4 from J, leaving 18 bases between them. This CDR3 region has 16 residues. CDR3 amino acids: CASSLTLTRNPDTQYF. In DNA form, the CDR3 reads TGTGCCAGCAGTTTGACCCTGACTAGAAACCCAGATACGCAGTATTTT.

The genes are TRBV7-7 and TRBJ2-1; D perhaps matches TRBD2 (6 bases). CDR1 is SSHAT and CDR2 is FNYEAQ in the germline V gene (reference sequence). V lost 5 bases to trimming and J lost 9 bases, with 17 bases between them. The CDR3 is made up of 14 amino acids. CDR3 sequence reads: CASSPTGGAGEQFF. The DNA for the CDR3 is TGTGCCAGCAGCCCTACCGGCGGGGCCGGTGAGCAGTTCTTC.

This clone has only a few counts. Other DNA sequences of this sample code for an identical CDR3. J is TRBJ2-5 and V is TRBV5-1, with a weak D call TRBD1 (6 bases). The V end lost 2 bases, the J end lost 4 bases, and 9 bases lay between the germline ends. The CDR3 consists of 13 residues. The germline V gene encodes CDR1 SGHRS and CDR2 YFSETQ. CDR3 in amino acids: CASSFPRGETQYF. The CDR3 DNA is TGCGCCAGCAGCTTCCCCAGGGGAGAGACCCAGTACTTC.